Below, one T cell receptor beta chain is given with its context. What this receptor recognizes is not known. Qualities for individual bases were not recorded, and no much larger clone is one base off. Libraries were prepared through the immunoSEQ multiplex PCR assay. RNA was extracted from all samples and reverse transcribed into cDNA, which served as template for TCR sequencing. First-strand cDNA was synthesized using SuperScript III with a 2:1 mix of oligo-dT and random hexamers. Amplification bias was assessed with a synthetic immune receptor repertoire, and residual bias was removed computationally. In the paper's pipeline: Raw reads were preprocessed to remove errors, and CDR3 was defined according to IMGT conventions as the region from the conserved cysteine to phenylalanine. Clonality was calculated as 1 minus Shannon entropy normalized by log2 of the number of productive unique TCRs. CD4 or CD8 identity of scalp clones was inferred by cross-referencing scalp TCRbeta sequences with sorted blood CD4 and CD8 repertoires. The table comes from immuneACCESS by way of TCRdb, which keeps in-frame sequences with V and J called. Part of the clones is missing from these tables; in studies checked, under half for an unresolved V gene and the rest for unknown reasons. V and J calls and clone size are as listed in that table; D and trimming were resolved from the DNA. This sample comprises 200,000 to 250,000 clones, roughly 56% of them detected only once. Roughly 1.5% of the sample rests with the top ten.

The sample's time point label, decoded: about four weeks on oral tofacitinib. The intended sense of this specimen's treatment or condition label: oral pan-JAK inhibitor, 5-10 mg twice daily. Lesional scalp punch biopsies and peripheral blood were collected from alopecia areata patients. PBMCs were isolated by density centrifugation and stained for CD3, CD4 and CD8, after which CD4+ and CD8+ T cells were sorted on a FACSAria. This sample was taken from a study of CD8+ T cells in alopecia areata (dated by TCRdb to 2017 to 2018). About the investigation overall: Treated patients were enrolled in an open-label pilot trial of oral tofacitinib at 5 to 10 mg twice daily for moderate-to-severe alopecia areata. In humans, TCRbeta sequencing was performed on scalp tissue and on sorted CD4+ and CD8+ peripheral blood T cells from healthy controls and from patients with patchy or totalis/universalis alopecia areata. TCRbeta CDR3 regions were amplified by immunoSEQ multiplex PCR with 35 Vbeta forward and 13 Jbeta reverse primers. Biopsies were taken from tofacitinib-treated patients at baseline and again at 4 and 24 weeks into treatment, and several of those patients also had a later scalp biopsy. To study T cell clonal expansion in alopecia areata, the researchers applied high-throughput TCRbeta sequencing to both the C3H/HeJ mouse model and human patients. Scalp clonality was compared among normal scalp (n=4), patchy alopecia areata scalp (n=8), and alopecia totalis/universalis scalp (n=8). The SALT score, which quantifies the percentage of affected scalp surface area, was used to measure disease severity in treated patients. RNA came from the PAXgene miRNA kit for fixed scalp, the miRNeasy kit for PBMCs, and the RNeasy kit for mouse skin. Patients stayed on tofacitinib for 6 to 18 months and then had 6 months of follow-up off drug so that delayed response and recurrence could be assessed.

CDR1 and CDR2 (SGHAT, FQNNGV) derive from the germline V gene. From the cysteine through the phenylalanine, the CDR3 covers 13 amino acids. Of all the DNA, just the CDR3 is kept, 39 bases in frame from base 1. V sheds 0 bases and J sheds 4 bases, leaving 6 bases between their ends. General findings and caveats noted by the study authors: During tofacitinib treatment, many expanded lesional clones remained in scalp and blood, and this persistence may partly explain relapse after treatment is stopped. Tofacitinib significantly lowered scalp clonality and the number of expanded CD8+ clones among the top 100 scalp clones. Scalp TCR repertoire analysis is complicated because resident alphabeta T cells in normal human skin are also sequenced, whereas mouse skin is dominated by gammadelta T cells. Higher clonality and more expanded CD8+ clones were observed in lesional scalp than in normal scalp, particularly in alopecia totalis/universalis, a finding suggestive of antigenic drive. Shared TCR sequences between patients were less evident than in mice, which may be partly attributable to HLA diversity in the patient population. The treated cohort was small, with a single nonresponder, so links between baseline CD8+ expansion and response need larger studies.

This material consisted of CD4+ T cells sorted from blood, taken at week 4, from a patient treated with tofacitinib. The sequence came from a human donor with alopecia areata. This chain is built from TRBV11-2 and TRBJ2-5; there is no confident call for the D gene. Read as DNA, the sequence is TGTGCCAGCAGCTTAGATAGGCGAGAGACCCAGTACTTC. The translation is CASSLDRRETQYF.